This TCR beta chain was observed in a study of CXCR3-negative and CXCR3-positive naive CD8 T cells. Study-wide background: The libraries yielded 130 million or so TRB reads, about 1.5 +/- 0.3 million each. Study observations and caveats: No difference in surface CD5 was seen between naive subsets, and TCR strength was inferred from TRB CDR3 properties. Naive cells positive for CXCR3 carried more hydrophobic TRB CDR3s than CXCR3-negative ones. Expression of CXCR3 was partially reduced after cryopreservation, and fresh PBMCs were used in most assays.

On this clonotype itself: What it binds is not known.

Sorts performed in triplicate captured hundreds of thousands of cells each from every CD8+ T cell subset. UMI labels and 5' RACE were used to prepare the TRB cDNA libraries. TCRdb reprocessed the 5' RACE reads, with one entry per CDR3 protein and no DNA. The sample features roughly 140,000 distinct CDR3 sequences, with roughly 0.28% in its top ten. Germline loops: CDR1 KGHSH, CDR2 LQKENI. This CDR3 region has 15 residues. This receptor was identified in a human donor in good health. Some clones in this sample may be carry-over from other donors' samples. Sequencing was done on a sample of naive CXCR3+ CD8+ T cells from blood. Regarding subset: CD45RO-CCR7+CD27+CD95- naive CD8+ T cells expressing CXCR3 (TNR3+). This sequence joins TRBV18 and TRBJ2-2; the TRBD1 assignment by TCRdb is unverifiable without DNA. The CDR3 sequence: CASSPPGGGGGELFF.